Below, 12 T cell receptor beta chains from the same sample are listed, as sequenced in a study of CD8 T cells in ankylosing spondylitis. These receptors lack a known antigen. General study points: There was a TCR beta motif, made of several highly homologous variants, that appeared characteristic of ankylosing spondylitis blood.

From the 5' RACE reads, TCRdb called clonotypes with MiXCR, one entry per CDR3 protein. Of a few hundred thousand distinct CDR3 sequences in the sample, 20% to 25% were seen once. Sequencing was done on a sample of blood, either unsorted or a sorted T cell fraction (not recorded which). The origin of the receptors is a male donor with ankylosing spondylitis.

This clonotype turned up a few times. The chain is built from TRBV7-9 and TRBJ2-7; no clear D gene. Germline V gene data show CDR1 as SEHNR and CDR2 as FQNEAQ (reference sequence). V gave up 5 bases and J gave up 0 bases, with 11 bases separating them. The CDR3 has 14 amino acids. In nucleotides, the CDR3 is TGTGCCAGCAGCCTACTACAGAGCTCCTACGAGCAGTACTTC. Its protein is CASSLLQSSYEQYF.

The chain uses TRBV5-5 and TRBJ2-7, with 11 bases that match TRBD1. Unmatched junction bases numbered 14, after V lost 4 bases and J lost 5 bases. The CDR3 runs to 17 residues. CDR1 SGHKS and CDR2 YYEKEE come from the germline V gene (reference sequence). The DNA for the CDR3 is TGTGCCAGCAGCACTAGGACAGGGGGCTGGAGGAACGACGAGCAGTACTTC. Residues: CASSTRTGGWRNDEQYF.

This clonotype was observed a few times. This sequence joins TRBV5-6 and TRBJ2-7; D possibly matches TRBD1 or TRBD2 (5 bases each). V was cut by 1 base and J by 2 bases, with 10 bases left in between. CDR3 size: 14 residues. Germline lookup yields CDR1 SGHDT and CDR2 YYEEEE. The CDR3, as DNA: TGTGCCAGCAGCTTGCTAGGGGAGCCCTACGAGCAGTACTTC. This translates into CASSLLGEPYEQYF.

This clonotype appeared a few times. The gene calls are TRBV18 and TRBJ1-4; possibly TRBD1 for D (5 bases). Trimming removed 4 bases at V and 8 bases at J, with 11 bases between. Germline V gene lookup returns CDR1 KGHSH and CDR2 LQKENI. The CDR3 spans 13 residues. CDR3 bases: TGTGCCAGCTCACAAGGGGCTGGGGAAAAACTGTTTTTT. Amino acid sequence: CASSQGAGEKLFF.

There are a few counts of this clonotype. This chain connects TRBV4-2 to TRBJ1-4, with D maybe TRBD1 (6 bases). CDR1 is LGHNA and CDR2 is YNFKEQ in the germline V gene. The ends were cut back, 2 bases at V and 11 bases at J, with 27 bases in the middle. CDR3 size: 18 residues. CDR3 in DNA: TGTGCCAGCAGCCAAAGACGGGGGGACAACCCGTTTAATGCTAAACTGTTTTTT. It encodes CASSQRRGDNPFNAKLFF.

V is TRBV6-2 or TRBV6-3 and J is TRBJ2-5, with D possibly called TRBD1 or TRBD2 (6 bases each). V was trimmed by 6 bases and J by 3 bases, leaving 20 bases between them. CDR3 length equals 16 residues. The germline V gene encodes CDR1 MNHEY and CDR2 SVGEGT. CDR3 DNA sequence: TGTGCCAGCAGCGCGCGAGGGGGGACCCTGAAAGAGACCCAGTACTTC. This gives the protein CASSARGGTLKETQYF.

The chain couples TRBV2 to TRBJ2-5; 8 bases agree with TRBD2. Germline V CDR1 and CDR2: SNHLY, FYNNEI. CDR3 length equals 13 residues. J was trimmed by 4 bases and V by 7 bases; bases with no gene match: 5. This CDR3 is CASIAGTGETQYF. CDR3 DNA: TGTGCCAGCATAGCGGGAACTGGAGAGACCCAGTACTTC. The entire variable domain, with the rest obtained from reference TRBV2 and TRBJ2-5, is as follows: EPEVTQTPSHQVTQMGQEVILRCVPISNHLYFYWYRQILGQKVEFLVSFYNNEISEKSEIFDDQFSVERPDGSNFTLKIRSTKLEDSAMYFCASIAGTGETQYFGPGTRLLVL.

The rearrangement links TRBV30 to TRBJ2-6; no clear D. The V gene lost 3 bases and the J gene lost 3 bases, with 9 bases spanning the gap. The germline V gene encodes CDR1 GTSNPN and CDR2 SVGIG (reference sequence). There are 14 residues in the CDR3. DNA for the CDR3: TGTGCCTGGAGCGAGTTTGGTGGGGCCAACGTCCTGACTTTC. This codes for CAWSEFGGANVLTF.

The chain couples TRBV19 to TRBJ2-5, with 7 bases that match TRBD1. With V trimmed by 4 bases and J by 2 bases, 13 bases remained unmatched. CDR1 is LNHDA, CDR2 SQIVND, per germline (reference sequence). The CDR3 runs 17 residues. CDR3 sequence reads: CASSRSRTGYLQETQYF. CDR3 in DNA: TGTGCCAGTAGTAGATCGAGGACAGGATACTTGCAAGAGACCCAGTACTTC.

This clonotype occurred a few times. V and J are TRBV7-3 and TRBJ1-3, with a possible D match to TRBD1 (6 bases). The CDR3 length is 14 residues. In germline, CDR1 is SGHTA, CDR2 FQGTGA. Trimming left V 5 bases short and J 3 bases short, with 11 bases between. The DNA for the CDR3 is TGTGCCAGCAGCCACACAGGGAGTGGAAACACCATATATTTT. Its protein product is CASSHTGSGNTIYF.

The chain couples TRBV5-1 to TRBJ2-5; D call uncertain. CDR3 length: 14 residues. The germline CDR1 and CDR2 sequences are SGHRS and YFSETQ. Trimming shortened V by 7 bases and J by 2 bases, and 15 bases separated the two germline ends. CDR3 loop: CASAALYQQETQYF. DNA for the CDR3: TGCGCCAGCGCTGCTCTTTACCAGCAAGAGACCCAGTACTTC.

V and J are TRBV20-1 and TRBJ2-1; the match to TRBD2 covers 8 bases. V trimming: 3 bases; J trimming: 5 bases; junction bases outside the gene matches: 9. Per germline, CDR1 DFQATT and CDR2 SNEGSKA (reference sequence). CDR3 size: 15 residues. This CDR3 reads CSASEGGTRNNEQFF. CDR3 DNA: TGCAGTGCTAGTGAGGGTGGGACTAGAAACAATGAGCAGTTCTTC.